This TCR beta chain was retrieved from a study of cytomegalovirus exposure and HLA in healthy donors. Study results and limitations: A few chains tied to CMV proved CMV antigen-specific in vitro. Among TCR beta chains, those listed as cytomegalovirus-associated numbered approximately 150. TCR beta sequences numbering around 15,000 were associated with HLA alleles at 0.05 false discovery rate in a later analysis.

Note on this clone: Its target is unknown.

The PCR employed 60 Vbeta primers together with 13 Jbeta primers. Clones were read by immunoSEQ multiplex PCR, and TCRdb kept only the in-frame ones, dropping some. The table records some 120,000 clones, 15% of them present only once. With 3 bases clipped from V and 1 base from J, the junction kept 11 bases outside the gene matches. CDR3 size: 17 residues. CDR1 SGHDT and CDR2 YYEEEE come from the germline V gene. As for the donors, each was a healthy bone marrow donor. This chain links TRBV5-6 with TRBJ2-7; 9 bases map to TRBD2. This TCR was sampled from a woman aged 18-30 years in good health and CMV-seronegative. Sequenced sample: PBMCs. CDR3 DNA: TGTGCCAGCAGCTCCCCAACGGGACTAGCCTTTTCCTACGAGCAGTACTTC. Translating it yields CASSSPTGLAFSYEQYF.